This T cell receptor (beta chain) was recovered during a study of control samples from healthy donors and cancer patients. Repertoires were generated with immunoSEQ multiplex PCR, while TCRdb's copy carries only in-frame clones and drops some. This table holds roughly 120,000 clones, around nine tenths found once. The CDR3 loop spans 14 amino acids. V gave up 2 bases and J gave up 4 bases, with 11 bases separating them. Germline V gene lookup returns CDR1 MRHNA and CDR2 SNTAGT. The genes are TRBV6-4 and TRBJ1-1; D possibly corresponds to TRBD1 (6 bases). The clonotype originates from a woman in her forties or fifties in good health. The specimen was blood. Written as DNA, the CDR3 is TGTGCCAGCAGTGACAAGGGGGGATCCACTGAAGCTTTCTTT. Protein: CASSDKGGSTEAFF.